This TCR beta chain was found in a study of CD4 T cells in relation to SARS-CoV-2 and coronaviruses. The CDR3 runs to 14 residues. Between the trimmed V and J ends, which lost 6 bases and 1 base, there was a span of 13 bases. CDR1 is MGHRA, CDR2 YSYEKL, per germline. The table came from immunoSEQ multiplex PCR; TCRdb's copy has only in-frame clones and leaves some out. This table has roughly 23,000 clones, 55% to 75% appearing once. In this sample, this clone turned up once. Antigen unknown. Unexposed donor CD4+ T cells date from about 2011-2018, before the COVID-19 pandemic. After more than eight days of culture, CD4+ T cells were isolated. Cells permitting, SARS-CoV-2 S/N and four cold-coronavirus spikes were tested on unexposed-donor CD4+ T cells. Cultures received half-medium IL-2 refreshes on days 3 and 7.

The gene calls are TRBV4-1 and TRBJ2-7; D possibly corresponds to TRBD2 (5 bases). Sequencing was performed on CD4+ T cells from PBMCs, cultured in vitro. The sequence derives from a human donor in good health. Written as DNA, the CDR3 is TGCGCCAGCAGGAGGGCAGGTGAATCCTACGAGCAGTACTTC. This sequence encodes CASRRAGESYEQYF.